The source of this T cell receptor (beta chain) is a study of vaccination effects on CD4 cells after COVID-19. With regard to this clone: The target antigen is unknown.

Assay: immunoSEQ multiplex PCR; the TCRdb copy retains only in-frame clones and omits some. The sample shows 20,000 to 30,000 clones, roughly 69% of them seen only once. ViraFEST expansion of antigen-specific CD4+ T cells with viral peptide pools preceded sequencing. Following a roughly ten-day culture, CD4+ T cells were purified. A PCR test confirmed that the person had SARS-CoV-2 infection between March and December 2020. Trimming pared 5 bases from V and 1 base from J, leaving 17 bases between. The CDR3 spans 16 residues. Germline CDR1 and CDR2: MNHEY and SMNVEV (reference sequence). This TCR was sampled from a human donor who had a prior SARS-CoV-2 infection. This specimen was CD4+ T cells from PBMCs cultured with SARS-CoV-2 spike peptides, taken before COVID-19 vaccination. The chain has TRBV27 and TRBJ1-1; the D is unclear. This CDR3 is CASSPSGSPPNTEAFF. CDR3 in DNA: TGTGCCAGCAGTCCCTCGGGGTCACCTCCGAACACTGAAGCTTTCTTT.